This T cell receptor beta chain was sequenced during a study of shared clonotypes between healthy human individuals. In the study overall: The plates for each donor numbered three CD4 naive, three CD4 memory, two CD8 naive and one CD8 memory.

Measured with immunoSEQ multiplex PCR; TCRdb has only the in-frame clones, and not every one. The sample consists of 650,000 to 700,000 clones, less than 95% of them appearing once. Broader study findings: The small donor group covered limited genetic and exposure diversity.

V was cut by 3 bases and J by 0 bases, with 9 bases left in between. This CDR3 has 13 residues. CDR1 is SQVTM, CDR2 ANQGSEA, per germline. To note about this clone: Antigen: not known.

The origin of this receptor is a man younger than 30 in good health. Some clones in this sample may be carry-over from other donors' samples. The chain has TRBV29-1 and TRBJ2-7, with a possible D match to TRBD1 (5 bases). The sample comprised memory CD8+ T cells from PBMCs. As for subset: CD45RO+ cells pooled with CCR7-negative TemRA cells. CDR3 DNA sequence: TGCAGCGTTGATACAGGTCGCTCCTACGAGCAGTACTTC. Translated, it gives CSVDTGRSYEQYF.